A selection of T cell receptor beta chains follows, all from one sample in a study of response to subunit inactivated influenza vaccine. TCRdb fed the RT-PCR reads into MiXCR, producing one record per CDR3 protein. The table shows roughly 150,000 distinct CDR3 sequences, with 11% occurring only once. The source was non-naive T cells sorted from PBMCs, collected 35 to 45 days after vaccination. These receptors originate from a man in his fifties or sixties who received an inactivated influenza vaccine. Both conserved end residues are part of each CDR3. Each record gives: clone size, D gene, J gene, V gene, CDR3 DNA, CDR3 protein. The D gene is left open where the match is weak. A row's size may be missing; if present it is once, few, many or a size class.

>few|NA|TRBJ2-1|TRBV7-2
TGTGCCAGCAGCTTCGGGCCGTCGGGAGAGCAGTTCTTC
CASSFGPSGEQFF
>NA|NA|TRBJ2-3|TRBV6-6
TGTGCCAGCAGTTACGGGCCTGATACGCAGTATTTT
CASSYGPDTQYF
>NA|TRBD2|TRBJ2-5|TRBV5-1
TGCGCCAGCAGCTTGGGACTAGCGGCACCGTACGGGGAGACCCAGTACTTC
CASSLGLAAPYGETQYF
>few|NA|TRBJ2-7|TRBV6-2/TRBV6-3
TGTGCCAGCAAACTAAGGGTGTACTACGAGCAGTACTTC
CASKLRVYYEQYF
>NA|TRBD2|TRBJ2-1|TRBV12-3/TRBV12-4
TGTGCCAGCAGTTTTAGACTAGCGGGAGGGTATGAGCAGTTCTTC
CASSFRLAGGYEQFF
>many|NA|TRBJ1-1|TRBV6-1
TGTGCCAGCAGCCTCGGGGGAGGGAGGTGGTTGAGCACTGAAGCTTTCTTT
CASSLGGGRWLSTEAFF
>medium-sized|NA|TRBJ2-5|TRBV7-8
TGTGCCAGCAGCCATTATCCCCCGGGGGAGACCCAGTACTTC
CASSHYPPGETQYF
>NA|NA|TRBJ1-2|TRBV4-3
TGCGCCAGCAGCCAAAGTTCGGGGAGAATTGACTATGGCTACACCTTC
CASSQSSGRIDYGYTF
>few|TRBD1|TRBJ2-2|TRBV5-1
TGCGCCAGCAGCTACCGGACAGGAAGGGCCGGGGAGCTGTTTTTT
CASSYRTGRAGELFF
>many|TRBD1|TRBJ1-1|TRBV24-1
TGTGCCACCAGTAAGGGACAGGGCGGTGAAGCTTTCTTT
CATSKGQGGEAFF
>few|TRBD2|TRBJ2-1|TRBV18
TGTGCCAGCTCACCGGGACTAGCGAGGGATGAGCAGTTCTTC
CASSPGLARDEQFF
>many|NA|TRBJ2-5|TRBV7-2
TGTGCCAGCAGCCCTGCTAACCAAGAGACCCAGTACTTC
CASSPANQETQYF
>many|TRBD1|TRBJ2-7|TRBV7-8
TGTGCCAGCAGCCCCCCGAGACAGGGAATTACCTACGAGCAGTACTTC
CASSPPRQGITYEQYF
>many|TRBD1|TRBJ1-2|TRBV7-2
TGTGCCAGCAGCCTCCGGGACAGGGGGCGTCCCGGCTATGGCTACACCTTC
CASSLRDRGRPGYGYTF
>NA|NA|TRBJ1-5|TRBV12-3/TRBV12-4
TGTGCCAGCCGGGGGACCGGAGAGCCCCAGCATTTT
CASRGTGEPQHF
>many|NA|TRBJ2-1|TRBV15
TGTGCCACCAGCAGAGACCCGGGATCCTACAATGAGCAGTTCTTC
CATSRDPGSYNEQFF
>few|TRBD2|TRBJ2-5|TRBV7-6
TGTGCCAGCAGCAGAGGCGGGGGGCAGAAAGAGACCCAGTACTTC
CASSRGGGQKETQYF
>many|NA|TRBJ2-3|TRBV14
TGTGCCAGCAGCCAAGATATGGCAGCAAACACAGATACGCAGTATTTT
CASSQDMAANTDTQYF
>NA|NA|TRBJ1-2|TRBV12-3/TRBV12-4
TGTTCCAGCAGTTTATCAGTATATGGCTACACCTTC
CSSSLSVYGYTF
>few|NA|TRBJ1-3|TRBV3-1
TGTGCCAGCAGCCCCGCGGGGTCGGGAAACACCATATATTTT
CASSPAGSGNTIYF
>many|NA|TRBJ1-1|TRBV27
TGTGCCAGCAGTAAGCGTCTTGCGGGGAACACTGAAGCTTTCTTT
CASSKRLAGNTEAFF
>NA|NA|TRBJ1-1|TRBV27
TGTGCCAGCAGTAGGGTGTTGAACACTGAAGCTTTCTTT
CASSRVLNTEAFF
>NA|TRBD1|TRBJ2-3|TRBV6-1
TGTGCCAGCAGCTCTAAGACAGGGCCCACAGATACGCAGTATTTT
CASSSKTGPTDTQYF
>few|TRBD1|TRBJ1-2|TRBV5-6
TGTGCCAGCAGCCCCGACAGGGGGGTCTATGGCTACACCTTC
CASSPDRGVYGYTF
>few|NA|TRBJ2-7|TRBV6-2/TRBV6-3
TGTGCCAGCAGCCAACTCAGGGGTTCGGCGTACTTC
CASSQLRGSAYF
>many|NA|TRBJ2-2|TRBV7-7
TGTGCTAGCAGCTCAACCCCCGGGCTGATCGGGGAGCTGTTTTTT
CASSSTPGLIGELFF
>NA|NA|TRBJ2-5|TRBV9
TGTGCCAGCAGCGTACTTCCAGGGCTAGAGACCCAGTACTTC
CASSVLPGLETQYF
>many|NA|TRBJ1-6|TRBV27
TGTGCCAGCAGTTTACCCTCACCCCTCCACTTT
CASSLPSPLHF
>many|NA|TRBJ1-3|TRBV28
TGTGCCAGCAGTCTAATCCCCGGAAACACCATATATTTT
CASSLIPGNTIYF
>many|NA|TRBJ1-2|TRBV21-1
TGTGCCAGCAGCATTCGACCCCGGGACAGCTATGGCTACACCTTC
CASSIRPRDSYGYTF
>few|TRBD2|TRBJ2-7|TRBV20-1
TGCAGTGCTGGCGGGACTAGCGGGTCTTTATTCGAGCAGTACTTC
CSAGGTSGSLFEQYF
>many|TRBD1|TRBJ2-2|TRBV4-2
TGTGCCAGCAGCCAAGATATGGGACAGGGGTGGGGGGAGCTGTTTTTT
CASSQDMGQGWGELFF